The entry below gives a single T cell receptor (beta chain) sequence along with its context. The data were obtained in a study of blood T cell repertoires in COVID-19. The protocol was immunoSEQ multiplex PCR, while the TCRdb copy is restricted to in-frame clones and leaves out a portion. Of tens of thousands of clones listed, about nine tenths were seen once; the top ten hold 20% to 25%. The sequencing input was peripheral blood. This receptor was identified in a man in his forties or fifties with active COVID-19.

CDR3 in DNA: TGTGCCAGCAGCTTGAGGGGGGGCCTTAATACGGATACGCAGTATTTT. Translation gives CASSLRGGLNTDTQYF. J is TRBJ2-3 and V is TRBV5-4; perhaps TRBD2 as D (7 bases). V lost 1 base, J lost 6 bases, and 18 bases lay in between. The CDR3 consists of 16 residues. Germline V gene lookup returns CDR1 SGHNT and CDR2 YYREEE (reference sequence).